The 28 T cell receptor beta chains presented below share a single source sample, sequenced in a study of OX40 agonist ivuxolimab in advanced cancers. Sequencing was performed with immunoSEQ multiplex PCR; in TCRdb, only in-frame clones are kept and a portion is missing. The sample lists 20,000 to 25,000 clones; 70% to 90% were seen once. Sequencing was performed on CD4+ or CD8+ T cells sorted from blood, taken in a trial of the OX40 agonist ivuxolimab. Source of these receptors: an adult with an advanced solid tumor such as melanoma, head and neck, liver or kidney cancer.

The chain joins TRBV18 to TRBJ1-6; 8 bases match TRBD1. The CDR3 is 16 amino acids. CDR1 is KGHSH and CDR2 is LQKENI in the germline V gene. Trimming removed 4 bases from V and 7 bases from J; junction bases left unmatched: 9. DNA for the CDR3: TGTGCCAGCTCACAGGACAGGGCCGGGGGCAATTCACCCCTCCACTTT. Translating it yields CASSQDRAGGNSPLHF.

The V and J genes are TRBV5-1 and TRBJ1-4; perhaps TRBD1 as D (5 bases). The CDR3 is made up of 15 amino acids. The germline gives CDR1 SGHRS, CDR2 YFSETQ. The germline V and J ends were trimmed by 1 base and 4 bases, with 11 bases remaining between them. CDR3 in DNA: TGCGCCAGCAGCTTGACCAGGGCTGGTAATGAAAAACTGTTTTTT. It translates to CASSLTRAGNEKLFF.

This chain joins TRBV30 and TRBJ1-5; D not certain. The length of the CDR3 is 14 residues. Germline loops: CDR1 GTSNPN, CDR2 SVGIG (reference sequence). Deletions cut 0 bases from V and 6 bases from J, with 12 bases between. The CDR3 loop reads CAWSVGAAGQPQHF. The CDR3 nucleotides are TGTGCCTGGAGTGTAGGCGCGGCTGGTCAGCCCCAGCATTTT.

The chain is built from TRBV5-4 and TRBJ2-7; D might be TRBD1 or TRBD2, each matching 5 bases. Germline values: CDR1 SGHNT, CDR2 YYREEE (reference sequence). The CDR3 loop spans 14 amino acids. V lost 1 base to trimming and J lost 0 bases, with 8 bases between them. CDR3 sequence (DNA): TGTGCCAGCAGCTTGTCAGGGAGCTCCTACGAGCAGTACTTC. This translates into CASSLSGSSYEQYF.

The chain carries TRBV7-3 and TRBJ2-3; 8 bases fit TRBD2. The CDR3 loop spans 15 amino acids. Germline V gene lookup returns CDR1 SGHTA and CDR2 FQGTGA. The V and J ends lost 5 bases and 2 bases, in that order; junction bases with no gene match: 6. CDR3 sequence reads: CASSRSGVNTDTQYF. CDR3 sequence (DNA): TGTGCCAGCAGCCGTAGCGGGGTGAACACAGATACGCAGTATTTT.

The genes are TRBV9 and TRBJ1-1, with TRBD1 matching over 9 bases. The CDR3 spans 16 residues. CDR1 and CDR2 (germline): SGDLS, YYNGEE. The trim removed 1 base at V and 5 bases at J, leaving 9 bases unmatched. The CDR3 here is CASSVSDRGFRTEAFF. The CDR3 DNA sequence: TGTGCCAGCAGCGTAAGCGACAGGGGGTTTAGGACTGAAGCTTTCTTT.

The chain carries TRBV5-4 and TRBJ2-6; perhaps TRBD2 as D (6 bases). Germline V gene lookup returns CDR1 SGHNT and CDR2 YYREEE (reference sequence). This CDR3 comprises 15 residues. The V and J ends lost 6 bases and 2 bases respectively, with 12 bases between them. The CDR3 DNA sequence: TGTGCCAGCACCCCGGGGGATGCTGGGGCCAACGTCCTGACTTTC. It encodes CASTPGDAGANVLTF. Full variable domain (missing parts from reference TRBV5-4 and TRBJ2-6): ETGVTQSPTHLIKTRGQQVTLRCSSQSGHNTVSWYQQALGQGPQFIFQYYREEENGRGNFPPRFSGLQFPNYSSELNVNALELDDSALYLCASTPGDAGANVLTFGAGSRLTVL.

This clone was picked up one time. The genes are TRBV25-1 and TRBJ1-6; D might be TRBD1 (5 bases). Looked up from germline, CDR1 is MGHDK and CDR2 is SYGVNS. V gave up 6 bases and J gave up 10 bases, with 19 bases separating them. The CDR3 runs to 15 residues. CDR3 region: CASSPGGWGVSPLHF. CDR3 nucleotide sequence: TGTGCCAGCAGCCCTGGGGGATGGGGGGTATCACCCCTCCACTTT.

The rearrangement links TRBV5-1 to TRBJ2-7, with 7 bases identical to TRBD2. The V gene end was trimmed by 0 bases and the J gene end by 7 bases; junction bases not matched to a gene: 7. Germline CDR1 SGHRS, CDR2 YFSETQ. The CDR3 extends over 14 amino acids. CDR3: CASSLGLAVLEQYF. The DNA for the CDR3 is TGCGCCAGCAGCTTGGGACTAGCAGTTTTGGAGCAGTACTTC. Supplemented by reference TRBV5-1 and TRBJ2-7, the full variable domain reads KAGVTQTPRYLIKTRGQQVTLSCSPISGHRSVSWYQQTPGQGLQFLFEYFSETQRNKGNFPGRFSGRQFSNSRSEMNVSTLELGDSALYLCASSLGLAVLEQYFGPGTRLTVT.

The chain has TRBV5-4 and TRBJ2-3; TRBD2 matches 7 bases. V shed 4 bases, J shed 2 bases, and the junction held 7 bases outside the gene matches. The CDR3 spans 15 residues. Germline CDR1 is SGHNT and CDR2 is YYREEE (reference sequence). This CDR3 reads CASSPGTNPTDTQYF. CDR3 in DNA: TGTGCCAGCAGCCCCGGGACTAACCCCACAGATACGCAGTATTTT.

The chain uses TRBV6-6 and TRBJ1-1; D gene ambiguous. V lost 0 bases to trimming and J lost 4 bases, with 9 bases between them. CDR3 length: 14 residues. Germline lookup yields CDR1 MNHNY and CDR2 SVGAGI (reference sequence). As DNA, the CDR3 is TGTGCCAGCAGTTACTCGGAGTGGGGCACTGAAGCTTTCTTT. Protein: CASSYSEWGTEAFF.

The V and J genes are TRBV9 and TRBJ1-1; perhaps TRBD1 as D (6 bases). Trimming cost V 3 bases and J 5 bases, with 17 bases left between them. CDR3 length: 15 residues. The V gene's germline CDR1 is SGDLS and CDR2 YYNGEE. CDR3 sequence: CASSALGRGLTEAFF. The DNA for the CDR3 is TGTGCCAGCAGCGCCCTAGGCAGGGGCTTAACTGAAGCTTTCTTT.

The chain is built from TRBV2 and TRBJ1-1; the D gene is possibly TRBD1 (5 bases). Trimming shortened V by 7 bases and J by 0 bases, and 15 bases separated the two germline ends. The CDR3 is 15 residues long. Germline loops: CDR1 SNHLY, CDR2 FYNNEI. As DNA, the CDR3 is TGTGCCAGCACCCCCCAGGGCGGTCTGAACACTGAAGCTTTCTTT. As protein: CASTPQGGLNTEAFF.

The chain employs TRBV14 and TRBJ2-3, with 7 bases aligning to TRBD2. CDR3 length: 13 residues. Germline V CDR1 and CDR2: SGHDN, FVKESK. V dropped 0 bases and J dropped 11; count of bases not matched to a gene: 5. Here the CDR3 reads CASSQDRLAVQYF. DNA of the CDR3: TGTGCCAGCAGCCAAGATCGGCTAGCGGTGCAGTATTTT.

This clone showed up just once. The chain has TRBV7-3 and TRBJ2-1, with 7 bases matching TRBD2. V lost 5 bases and J lost 9; bases outside the gene matches: 7. CDR1 SGHTA and CDR2 FQGTGA come from the germline V gene. This CDR3 has 13 amino acids. CDR3 sequence reads: CASSPGTTSEQFF. CDR3 coding DNA: TGTGCCAGCAGCCCCGGGACTACGAGTGAGCAGTTCTTC.

This sequence joins TRBV28 and TRBJ2-7; no clear D gene. V was clipped by 7 bases and J by 5 bases, with 9 bases between them. Germline V gene lookup returns CDR1 MDHEN and CDR2 SYDVKM. The CDR3 sequence is 11 residues long. Here the CDR3 DNA reads TGTGCCAGCACCTACTTCCACGAGCAGTACTTC. Its protein product is CASTYFHEQYF.

This clone has a handful of counts. The chain has TRBV7-2 and TRBJ2-3; D might be TRBD1 (6 bases). Deletions cut 1 base from V and 2 bases from J, with 10 bases between. This CDR3 has 15 amino acids. The germline gives CDR1 SGHTA, CDR2 FQGNSA. This CDR3 is CASSLVGAPTDTQYF. CDR3 DNA: TGTGCCAGCAGCTTAGTGGGGGCCCCCACAGATACGCAGTATTTT.

V gene TRBV4-1 combines with J gene TRBJ2-7; D is perhaps TRBD2 (7 bases). V shed 0 bases and J shed 2 bases, with 17 bases lying between them. The CDR3 has 17 residues. Germline V CDR1 and CDR2: MGHRA, YSYEKL. The CDR3 protein is CASSQDLAGALTYEQYF. The CDR3 DNA reads TGCGCCAGCAGCCAAGATCTGGCGGGGGCCCTCACCTACGAGCAGTACTTC.

The chain links TRBV2 to TRBJ2-7; D might be TRBD2 (6 bases). With 4 bases removed from V and 2 bases from J, the gap between germline ends came to 9 bases. CDR3 length equals 13 residues. Germline V gives CDR1 SNHLY, CDR2 FYNNEI. CDR3 nucleotide sequence: TGTGCCAGCAGTGCCCCGGGGGCCTACGAGCAGTACTTC. It yields the protein CASSAPGAYEQYF.

The rearrangement links TRBV7-9 to TRBJ1-6; D might be TRBD1 (6 bases). Germline loops: CDR1 SEHNR, CDR2 FQNEAQ (reference sequence). The length of the CDR3 is 13 residues. The ends were cut back, 3 bases at V and 10 bases at J, with 10 bases in the middle. DNA of the CDR3: TGTGCCAGCAGCTTGGACAGTGGATCACCCCTCCACTTT. Translated, it gives CASSLDSGSPLHF.

The chain is built from TRBV29-1 and TRBJ2-5, with 9 bases fitting TRBD2. Looked up from germline, CDR1 is SQVTM and CDR2 is ANQGSEA. There are 13 residues in the CDR3. Losses at the gene ends were 4 bases for V and 4 bases for J; bases not matched to a gene: 4. As DNA, the CDR3 is TGCAGCGTTGGGCTAGCGGGGACAGAGACCCAGTACTTC. It yields the protein CSVGLAGTETQYF.

This clone has more than one count but fewer than ten. The rearrangement links TRBV6-4 to TRBJ2-1; D may be TRBD2 (6 bases). Germline V gene lookup returns CDR1 MRHNA and CDR2 SNTAGT. This CDR3 spans 15 amino acids. The V and J ends lost 4 bases and 9 bases respectively, with 19 bases between them. As DNA, the CDR3 is TGTGCCAGCAGTGTAGAGGGAGGAGGAATTGGTGAGCAGTTCTTC. It encodes CASSVEGGGIGEQFF.

The chain employs TRBV4-1 and TRBJ2-3; D may be TRBD1 or TRBD2 (7 bases each). CDR3 length: 16 amino acids. V dropped 4 bases and J dropped 3 bases, with 17 bases sitting between them. Germline CDR1 is MGHRA and CDR2 is YSYEKL. CDR3 region: CASSPGGAGWTDTQYF. CDR3 bases: TGCGCCAGCAGCCCAGGGGGGGCGGGGTGGACAGATACGCAGTATTTT.

The chain combines TRBV10-3 with TRBJ2-7, with D possibly matching TRBD2 (5 bases). CDR1 and CDR2 (germline): ENHRY, SYGVKD. Deletions cut 5 bases from V and 2 bases from J, with 16 bases between. CDR3 length equals 15 residues. CDR3 sequence (DNA): TGTGCCATCAGTCCCGTGGGCAGCGGTACCTACGAGCAGTACTTC. It codes for CAISPVGSGTYEQYF.

The gene calls are TRBV5-1 and TRBJ1-2; D perhaps matches TRBD1 (6 bases). Trimming removed 0 bases at V and 7 bases at J, with 13 bases between. The germline gives CDR1 SGHRS, CDR2 YFSETQ. CDR3 length: 14 residues. The CDR3 sequence is CASSLALGAGGYTF. The CDR3 nucleotides read TGCGCCAGCAGCTTGGCCCTGGGGGCAGGTGGCTACACCTTC.

This chain joins TRBV19 and TRBJ1-3; D not certain. The CDR3 totals 11 residues. Germline V gene sequence: CDR1 LNHDA, CDR2 SQIVND (reference sequence). With 7 bases removed from V and 8 bases from J, the gap between germline ends came to 9 bases. CDR3: CASMQGDTIYF. DNA of the CDR3: TGTGCCAGTATGCAAGGAGACACCATATATTTT.

This chain uses TRBV7-3 with TRBJ1-6; no clear D. CDR3 size: 13 residues. V was pared by 0 bases and J by 10 bases, with 7 bases between. CDR1 is SGHTA, CDR2 FQGTGA, per germline. The CDR3 bases are TGTGCCAGCAGCTTAACACGGGGATCACCCCTCCACTTT. This translates into CASSLTRGSPLHF.

The V gene is TRBV6-5, the J gene TRBJ1-4, with D hard to call. Germline V gives CDR1 MNHEY, CDR2 SVGAGI. The V end was cut by 7 bases, the J end by 3 bases, with 9 bases between. The CDR3 has 13 amino acids. This CDR3 reads CASMRGSNEKLFF. CDR3 DNA sequence: TGTGCCAGCATGCGAGGATCTAATGAAAAACTGTTTTTT.